The rows below give T cell receptor beta chains drawn from one sample of a study of OX40 agonist ivuxolimab in advanced cancers. Assay: immunoSEQ multiplex PCR; the TCRdb copy retains only in-frame clones and omits some. The sample includes tens of thousands of clones, over 75% of them seen just once. The source material was CD4+ or CD8+ T cells sorted from blood, sampled in a trial of the OX40 agonist ivuxolimab. The receptor source for this set is an adult with an advanced solid tumor such as melanoma, head and neck, liver or kidney cancer. Both conserved end residues are part of each CDR3.

V gene: TRBV5-6; CDR3 protein: CASSLGQAAYEQYF
V gene: TRBV2; CDR3 protein: CASRWDVAFF
V gene: TRBV29-1; CDR3 protein: CSAGTRLEAFF
V gene: TRBV6-6; CDR3 protein: CASSSPGRSYGYTF
V gene: TRBV19; CDR3 protein: CASSKNRGSSYNEQFF
V gene: TRBV19; CDR3 protein: CASGEQGATEAFF
V gene: TRBV4-2; CDR3 protein: CASTSLAANTEAFF
V gene: TRBV5-1; CDR3 protein: CASSPEWGNQPQHF
V gene: TRBV28; CDR3 protein: CASSFKTGRTDTQYF
V gene: TRBV12-5; CDR3 protein: CASGRTGSLLNTEAFF
V gene: TRBV19; CDR3 protein: CASSIGVNTEAFF
V gene: TRBV7-7; CDR3 protein: CASSLAFSGQETQYF
V gene: TRBV7-8; CDR3 protein: CASSLGVFWGQVEQYF
V gene: TRBV10-3; CDR3 protein: CAISEADHRAIAGELFF
V gene: TRBV18; CDR3 protein: CASSPPGGTYEQYF
V gene: TRBV21-1; CDR3 protein: CASSKEGGPYEQYF
V gene: TRBV7-7; CDR3 protein: CASSSLAGPQETQYF
V gene: TRBV6-5; CDR3 protein: CASREGGSYTEAFF
V gene: TRBV14; CDR3 protein: CASSQMSEQYF
V gene: TRBV28; CDR3 protein: CASSQDFSNQPQHF
V gene: TRBV28; CDR3 protein: CASSLEQAKWEQYF
V gene: TRBV9; CDR3 protein: CASSDRDRGHQTSYEQYF